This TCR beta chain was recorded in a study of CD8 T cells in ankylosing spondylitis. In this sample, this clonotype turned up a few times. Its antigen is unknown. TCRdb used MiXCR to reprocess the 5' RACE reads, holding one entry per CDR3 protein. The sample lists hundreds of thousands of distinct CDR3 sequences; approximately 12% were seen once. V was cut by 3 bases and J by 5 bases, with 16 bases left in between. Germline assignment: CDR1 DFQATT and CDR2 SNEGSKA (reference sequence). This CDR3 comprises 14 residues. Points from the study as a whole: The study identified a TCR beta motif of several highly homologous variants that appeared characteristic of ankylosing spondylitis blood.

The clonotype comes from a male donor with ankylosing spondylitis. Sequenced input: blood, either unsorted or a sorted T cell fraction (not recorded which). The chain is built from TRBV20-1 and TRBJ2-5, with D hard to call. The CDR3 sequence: CSARAPPSIETQYF. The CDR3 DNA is TGCAGTGCTAGGGCCCCCCCGTCTATCGAGACCCAGTACTTC.